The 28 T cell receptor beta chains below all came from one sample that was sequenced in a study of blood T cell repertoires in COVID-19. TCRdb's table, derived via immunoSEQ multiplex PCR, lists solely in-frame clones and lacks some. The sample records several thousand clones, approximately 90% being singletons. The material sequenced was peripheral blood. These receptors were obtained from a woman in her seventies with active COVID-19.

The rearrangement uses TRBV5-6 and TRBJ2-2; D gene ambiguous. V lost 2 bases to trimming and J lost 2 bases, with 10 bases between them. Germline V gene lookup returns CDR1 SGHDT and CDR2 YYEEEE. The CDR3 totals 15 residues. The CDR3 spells CASSFQWSNTGELFF. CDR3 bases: TGTGCCAGCAGCTTTCAGTGGTCAAACACCGGGGAGCTGTTTTTT.

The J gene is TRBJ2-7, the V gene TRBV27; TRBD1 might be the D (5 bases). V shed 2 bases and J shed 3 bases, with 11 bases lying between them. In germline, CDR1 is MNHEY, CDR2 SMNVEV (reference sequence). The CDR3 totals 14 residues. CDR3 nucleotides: TGTGCCAGCAGTTTAAGTTACAGGAGCTACGAGCAGTACTTC. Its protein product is CASSLSYRSYEQYF.

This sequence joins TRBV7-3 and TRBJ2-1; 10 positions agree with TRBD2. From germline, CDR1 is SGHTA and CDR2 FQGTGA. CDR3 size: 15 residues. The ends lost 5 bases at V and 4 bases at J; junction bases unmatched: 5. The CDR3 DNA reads TGTGCCAGCAGCCGCGGACTAGCGGTTTACAATGAGCAGTTCTTC. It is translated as CASSRGLAVYNEQFF.

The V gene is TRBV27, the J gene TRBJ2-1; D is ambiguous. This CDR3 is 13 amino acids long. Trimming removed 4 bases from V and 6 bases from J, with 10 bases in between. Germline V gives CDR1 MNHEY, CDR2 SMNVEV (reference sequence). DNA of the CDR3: TGTGCCAGCAGTTATGGGCACCTCAATGAGCAGTTCTTC. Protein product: CASSYGHLNEQFF.

The CDR3 region has the DNA TGTGCCAGCAGTGAGTACGGGGGGGCCTACGAGCAGTACTTC. Residues: CASSEYGGAYEQYF. V usage is TRBV25-1 and J usage is TRBJ2-7, with TRBD2 matching over 8 bases. The CDR3 runs to 14 residues. CDR1 is MGHDK, CDR2 SYGVNS, per germline. Germline trimming cut 3 bases from V and 2 bases from J; bases unmatched to any gene: 3.

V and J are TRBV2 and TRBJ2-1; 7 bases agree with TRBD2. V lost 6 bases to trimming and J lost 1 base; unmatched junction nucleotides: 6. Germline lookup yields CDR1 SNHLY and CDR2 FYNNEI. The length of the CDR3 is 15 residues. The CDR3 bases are TGTGCCAGCAGCTCGGGGGGTATATCCTACAATGAGCAGTTCTTC. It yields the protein CASSSGGISYNEQFF.

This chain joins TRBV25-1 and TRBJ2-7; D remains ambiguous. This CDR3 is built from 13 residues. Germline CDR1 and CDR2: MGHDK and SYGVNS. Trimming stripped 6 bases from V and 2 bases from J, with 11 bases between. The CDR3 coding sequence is TGTGCCAGCAGACCAAGCACCCCCTACGAGCAGTACTTC. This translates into CASRPSTPYEQYF.

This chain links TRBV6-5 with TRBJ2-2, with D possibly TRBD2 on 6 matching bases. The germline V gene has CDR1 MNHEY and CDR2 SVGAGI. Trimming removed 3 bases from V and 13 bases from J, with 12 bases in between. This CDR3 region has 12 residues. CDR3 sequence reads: CASSYGGVGLFF. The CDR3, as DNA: TGTGCCAGCAGTTATGGAGGGGTGGGGCTGTTTTTT.

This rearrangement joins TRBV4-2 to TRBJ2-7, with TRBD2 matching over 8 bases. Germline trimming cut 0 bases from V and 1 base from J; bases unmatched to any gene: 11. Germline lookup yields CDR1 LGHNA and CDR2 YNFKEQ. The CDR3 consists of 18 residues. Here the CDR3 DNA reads TGTGCCAGCAGCCAAGACCGGCGGGGGGCTGTACTATCCTACGAGCAGTACTTC. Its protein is CASSQDRRGAVLSYEQYF.

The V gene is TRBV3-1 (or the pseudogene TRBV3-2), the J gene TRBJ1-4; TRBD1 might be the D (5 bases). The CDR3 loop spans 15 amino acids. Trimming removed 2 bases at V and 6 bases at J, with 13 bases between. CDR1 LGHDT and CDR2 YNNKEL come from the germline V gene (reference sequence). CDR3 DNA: TGTGCCAGCAGCCAAAATGGCAGGGAGGATGAAAAACTGTTTTTT. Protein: CASSQNGREDEKLFF.

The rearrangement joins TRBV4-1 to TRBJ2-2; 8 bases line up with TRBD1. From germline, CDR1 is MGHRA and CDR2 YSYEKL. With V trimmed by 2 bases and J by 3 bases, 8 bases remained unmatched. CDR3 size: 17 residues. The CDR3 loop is CASSQKNRGMDTGELFF. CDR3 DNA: TGCGCCAGCAGCCAAAAGAACAGGGGGATGGACACCGGGGAGCTGTTTTTT.

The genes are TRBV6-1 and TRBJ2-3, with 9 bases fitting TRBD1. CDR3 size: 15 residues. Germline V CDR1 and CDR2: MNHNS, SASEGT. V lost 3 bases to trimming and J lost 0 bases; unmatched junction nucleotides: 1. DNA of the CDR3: TGTGCCAGCAGTGAGGGGACAGGGAGCACAGATACGCAGTATTTT. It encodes CASSEGTGSTDTQYF.

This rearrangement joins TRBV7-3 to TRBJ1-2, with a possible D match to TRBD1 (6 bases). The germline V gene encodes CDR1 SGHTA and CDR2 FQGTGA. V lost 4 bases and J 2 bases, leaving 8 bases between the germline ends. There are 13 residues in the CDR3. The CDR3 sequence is CASSSQGNYGYTF. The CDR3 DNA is TGTGCCAGCAGCTCCCAGGGGAACTATGGCTACACCTTC.

CDR3 amino acids: CASSLFGQGARTEAFF. DNA of the CDR3: TGTGCCAGCAGCTTGTTTGGACAGGGGGCTCGTACTGAAGCTTTCTTT. The chain combines TRBV5-6 with TRBJ1-1; 11 nucleotides line up with TRBD1. Trimming removed 1 base from V and 5 bases from J; junction bases left unmatched: 7. The CDR3 is made up of 16 amino acids. The germline V gene encodes CDR1 SGHDT and CDR2 YYEEEE.

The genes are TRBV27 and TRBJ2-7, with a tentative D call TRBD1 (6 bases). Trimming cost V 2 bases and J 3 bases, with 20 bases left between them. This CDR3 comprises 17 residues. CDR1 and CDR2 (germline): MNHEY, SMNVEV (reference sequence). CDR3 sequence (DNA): TGTGCCAGCAGTTTAGTTAGTCAGACCGGGACAAGCTACGAGCAGTACTTC. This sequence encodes CASSLVSQTGTSYEQYF.

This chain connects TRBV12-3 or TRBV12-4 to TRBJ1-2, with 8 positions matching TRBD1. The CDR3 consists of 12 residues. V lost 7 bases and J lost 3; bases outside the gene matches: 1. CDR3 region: CASMGQDYGYTF. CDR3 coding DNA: TGTGCCAGCATGGGACAGGACTATGGCTACACCTTC.

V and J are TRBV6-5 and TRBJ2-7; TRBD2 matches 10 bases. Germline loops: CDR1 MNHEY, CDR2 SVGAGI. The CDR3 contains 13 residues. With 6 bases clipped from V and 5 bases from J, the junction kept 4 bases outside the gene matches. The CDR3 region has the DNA TGTGCCAGCAGGAGTAGCGGGGGGCACGAGCAGTACTTC. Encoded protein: CASRSSGGHEQYF.

The CDR3 protein is CASSEKWTGPYEQYF. The CDR3 coding sequence is TGTGCCAGCAGTGAAAAGTGGACAGGGCCCTACGAGCAGTACTTC. The rearrangement links TRBV6-1 to TRBJ2-7, with TRBD1 identical over 8 bases. This CDR3 has 15 amino acids. V gave up 2 bases and J gave up 2 bases; unmatched junction bases: 5. The V gene's germline CDR1 is MNHNS and CDR2 SASEGT.

CDR3 DNA sequence: TGTGCCAGCAGCTTCACAGGGTACTACTATGGCTACACCTTC. Amino acid sequence: CASSFTGYYYGYTF. The chain is built from TRBV5-5 and TRBJ1-2; D is perhaps TRBD1 (6 bases). The ends were cut back, 2 bases at V and 3 bases at J, with 11 bases in the middle. The CDR3 is 14 residues long. CDR1 and CDR2 (germline): SGHKS, YYEKEE (reference sequence).

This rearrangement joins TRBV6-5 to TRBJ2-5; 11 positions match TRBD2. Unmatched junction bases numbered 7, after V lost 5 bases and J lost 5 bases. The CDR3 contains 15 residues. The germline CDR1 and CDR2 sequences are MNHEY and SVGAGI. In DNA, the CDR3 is TGTGCCAGCAGTCATAGCGGGGGGGCCGTGGAGACCCAGTACTTC. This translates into CASSHSGGAVETQYF.

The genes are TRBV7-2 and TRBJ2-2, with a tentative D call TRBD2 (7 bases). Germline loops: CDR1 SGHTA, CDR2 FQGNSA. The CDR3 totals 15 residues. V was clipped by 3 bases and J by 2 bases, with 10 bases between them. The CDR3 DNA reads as TGTGCCAGCAGCTTGGGCGGGGGCAACACCGGGGAGCTGTTTTTT. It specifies CASSLGGGNTGELFF.

This CDR3 is CASSGQGDGKPQHF. In DNA, the CDR3 is TGTGCCAGCAGTGGACAGGGGGACGGAAAGCCCCAGCATTTT. The J gene is TRBJ1-5, the V gene TRBV6-4; 9 bases line up with TRBD1. In germline, CDR1 is MRHNA, CDR2 SNTAGT. With 4 bases clipped from V and 8 bases from J, the junction kept 6 bases outside the gene matches. This CDR3 contains 14 residues.

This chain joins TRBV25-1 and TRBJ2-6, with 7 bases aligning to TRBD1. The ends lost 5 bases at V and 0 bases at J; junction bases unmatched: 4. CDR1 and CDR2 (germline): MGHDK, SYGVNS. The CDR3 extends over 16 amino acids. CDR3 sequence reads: CASSLDRDSGANVLTF. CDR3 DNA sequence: TGTGCCAGCAGTCTAGACAGGGACTCTGGGGCCAACGTCCTGACTTTC. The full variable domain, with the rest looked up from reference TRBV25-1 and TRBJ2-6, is EADIYQTPRYLVIGTGKKITLECSQTMGHDKMYWYQQDPGMELHLIHYSYGVNSTEKGDLSSESTVSRIRTEHFPLTLESARPSHTSQYLCASSLDRDSGANVLTFGAGSRLTVL.

The CDR3 DNA follows: TGTGCCACGGGACAGGGGCCACCAACAACGCAGTATTTT. This translates into CATGQGPPTTQYF. J is TRBJ2-3 and V is TRBV12-3 or TRBV12-4, with 10 bases that match TRBD1. This CDR3 has 13 amino acids. V trimming: 10 bases; J trimming: 9 bases; junction bases outside the gene matches: 10.

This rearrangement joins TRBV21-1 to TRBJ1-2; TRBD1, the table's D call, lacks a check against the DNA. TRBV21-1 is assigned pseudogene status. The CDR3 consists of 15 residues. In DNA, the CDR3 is TGTGCCAGCAGAAGGGTTGACAGGGAGAACTATGGCTACACCTTC. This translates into CASRRVDRENYGYTF.

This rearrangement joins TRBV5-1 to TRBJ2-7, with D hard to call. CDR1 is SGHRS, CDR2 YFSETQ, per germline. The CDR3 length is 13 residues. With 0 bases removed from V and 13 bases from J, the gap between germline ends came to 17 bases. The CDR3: CASSLDRVASYYF. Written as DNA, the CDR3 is TGCGCCAGCAGCTTGGATCGGGTGGCCTCCTACTACTTC.

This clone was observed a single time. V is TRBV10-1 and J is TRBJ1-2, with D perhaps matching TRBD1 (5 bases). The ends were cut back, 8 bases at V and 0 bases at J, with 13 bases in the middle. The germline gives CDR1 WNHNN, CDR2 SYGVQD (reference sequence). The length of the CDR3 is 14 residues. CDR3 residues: CASHGTGANYGYTF. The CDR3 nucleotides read TGCGCCAGCCACGGGACGGGAGCTAACTATGGCTACACCTTC.

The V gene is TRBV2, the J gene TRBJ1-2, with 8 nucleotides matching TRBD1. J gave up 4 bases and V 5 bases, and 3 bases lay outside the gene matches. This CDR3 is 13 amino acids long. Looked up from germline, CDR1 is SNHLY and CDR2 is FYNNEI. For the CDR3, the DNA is TGTGCCAGCAGTACCGGACAGGGCTATGGCTACACCTTC. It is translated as CASSTGQGYGYTF.